This T cell receptor (beta chain) appears in the sequencing data of a study of blood T cell repertoires in COVID-19. The germline V gene encodes CDR1 LGHNA and CDR2 YSLEER. The CDR3 runs 15 residues. Between the trimmed V and J ends, which lost 1 base and 3 bases, there was a span of 13 bases. Sequencing was performed with immunoSEQ multiplex PCR; in TCRdb, only in-frame clones are kept and a portion is missing. The table has roughly 120,000 clones, 60% to 85% seen once. The sequenced material came from peripheral blood. V is TRBV4-3 and J is TRBJ2-7; D perhaps matches TRBD1 (5 bases). The clonotype originates from a man aged 65 to 79 with acute or convalescent COVID-19. The CDR3 bases are TGCGCCAGCAGCCAAGGGTCTAGGGGCAGCTACGAGCAGTACTTC. Its protein is CASSQGSRGSYEQYF.